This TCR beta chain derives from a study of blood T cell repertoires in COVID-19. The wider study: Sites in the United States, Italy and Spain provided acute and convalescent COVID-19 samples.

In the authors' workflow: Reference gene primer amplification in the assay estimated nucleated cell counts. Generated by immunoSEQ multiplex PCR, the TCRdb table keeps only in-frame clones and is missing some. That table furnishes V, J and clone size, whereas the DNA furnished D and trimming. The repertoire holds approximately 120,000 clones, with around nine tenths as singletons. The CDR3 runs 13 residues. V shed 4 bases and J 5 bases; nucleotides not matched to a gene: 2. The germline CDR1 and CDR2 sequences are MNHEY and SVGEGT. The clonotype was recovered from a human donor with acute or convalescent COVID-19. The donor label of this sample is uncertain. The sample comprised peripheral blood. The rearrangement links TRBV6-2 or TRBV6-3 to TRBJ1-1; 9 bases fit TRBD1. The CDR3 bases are TGTGCCAGCAGTTGGGGACAGGGAACTGAAGCTTTCTTT. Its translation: CASSWGQGTEAFF.